This T cell receptor (beta chain) emerged from a study of identical twins. One entry per CDR3 protein results from TCRdb running MiXCR on the 5' RACE reads. Among roughly 720,000 distinct CDR3 sequences listed, roughly 18% were seen once. Germline-derived CDR1 and CDR2 are DFQATT and SNEGSKA (reference sequence). The CDR3 sequence is 12 residues long. The germline V and J ends were trimmed by 3 bases and 6 bases, with 9 bases remaining between them. The data were also submitted as part of a second study, on T cells expressing NK-cell markers.

V gene TRBV20-1 combines with J gene TRBJ1-3; D unresolved. This clonotype originated in a woman in her late teens or twenties in good health. The sample taken for sequencing was PBMCs. CDR3 protein: CSASDLKNTIYF. The CDR3, as DNA: TGCAGTGCTAGTGACCTCAAAAACACCATATATTTT.